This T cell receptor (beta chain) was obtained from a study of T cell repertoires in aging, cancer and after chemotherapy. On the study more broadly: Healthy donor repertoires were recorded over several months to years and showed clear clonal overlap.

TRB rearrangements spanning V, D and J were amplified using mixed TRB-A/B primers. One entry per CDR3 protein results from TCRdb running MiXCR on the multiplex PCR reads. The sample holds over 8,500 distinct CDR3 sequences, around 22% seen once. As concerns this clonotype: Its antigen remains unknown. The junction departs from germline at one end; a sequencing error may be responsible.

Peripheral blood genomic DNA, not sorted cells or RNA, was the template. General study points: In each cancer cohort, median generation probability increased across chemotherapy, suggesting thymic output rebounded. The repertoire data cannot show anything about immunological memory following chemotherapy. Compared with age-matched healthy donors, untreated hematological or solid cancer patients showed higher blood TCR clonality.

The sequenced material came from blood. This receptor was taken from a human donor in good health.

CDR3 protein: CANSYSTGGTNYGYTF. CDR3 nucleotides: TGTGCCAACAGTTACTCGACGGGTGGGACTAACTATGGCTACACCTTC. The V gene is TRBV6-2 or TRBV6-3, the J gene TRBJ1-2, with D unresolved. This CDR3 is 16 amino acids long. Germline V gives CDR1 MNHEY, CDR2 SVGEGT.